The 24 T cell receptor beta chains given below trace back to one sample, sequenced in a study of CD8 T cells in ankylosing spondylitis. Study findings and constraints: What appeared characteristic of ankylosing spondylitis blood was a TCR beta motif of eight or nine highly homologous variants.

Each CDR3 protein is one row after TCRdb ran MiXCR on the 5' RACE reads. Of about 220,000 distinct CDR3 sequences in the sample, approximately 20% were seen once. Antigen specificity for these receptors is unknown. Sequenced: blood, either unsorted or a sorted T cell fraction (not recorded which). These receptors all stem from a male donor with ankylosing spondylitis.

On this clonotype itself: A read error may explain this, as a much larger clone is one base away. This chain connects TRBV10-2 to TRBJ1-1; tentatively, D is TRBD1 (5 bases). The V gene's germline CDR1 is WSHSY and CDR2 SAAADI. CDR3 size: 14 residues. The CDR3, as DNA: TGCGCCAGCAGTGAGTCAGGGGAAGGGACTGAAGTTTTCTTT. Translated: CASSESGEGTEVFF.

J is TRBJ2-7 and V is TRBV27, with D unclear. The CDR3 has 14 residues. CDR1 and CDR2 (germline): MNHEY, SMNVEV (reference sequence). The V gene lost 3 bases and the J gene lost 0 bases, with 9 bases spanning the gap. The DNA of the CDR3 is TGTGCCAGCAGTTTTGGTCCGGTCTCCTACGAGCAGTACTTC. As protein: CASSFGPVSYEQYF.

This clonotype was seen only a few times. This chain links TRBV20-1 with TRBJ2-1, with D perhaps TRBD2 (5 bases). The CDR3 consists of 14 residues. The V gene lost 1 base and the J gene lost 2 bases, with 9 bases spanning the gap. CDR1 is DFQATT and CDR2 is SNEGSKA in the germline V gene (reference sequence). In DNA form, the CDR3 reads TGCAGTGCTAGAGGTACTAGAGCCTACAATGAGCAGTTCTTC. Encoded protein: CSARGTRAYNEQFF.

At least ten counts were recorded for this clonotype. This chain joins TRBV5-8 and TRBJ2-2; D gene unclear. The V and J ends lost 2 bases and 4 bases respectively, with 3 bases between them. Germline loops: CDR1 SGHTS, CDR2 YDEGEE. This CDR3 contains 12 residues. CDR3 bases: TGTGCCAGCAGCTTTCTCACCGGGGAGCTGTTTTTT. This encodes CASSFLTGELFF. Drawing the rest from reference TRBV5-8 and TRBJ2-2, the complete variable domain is EAGVTQSPTHLIKTRGQQATLRCSPISGHTSVYWYQQALGLGLQFLLWYDEGEERNRGNFPPRFSGRQFPNYSSELNVNALELEDSALYLCASSFLTGELFFGEGSRLTVL.

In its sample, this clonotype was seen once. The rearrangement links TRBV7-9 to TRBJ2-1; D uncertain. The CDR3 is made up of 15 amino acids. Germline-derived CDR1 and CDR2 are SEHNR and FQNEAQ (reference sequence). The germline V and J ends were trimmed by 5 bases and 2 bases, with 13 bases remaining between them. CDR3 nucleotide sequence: TGTGCCAGCAGCCCTCCAGGAATCCCCTACAATGAGCAGTTCTTC. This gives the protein CASSPPGIPYNEQFF.

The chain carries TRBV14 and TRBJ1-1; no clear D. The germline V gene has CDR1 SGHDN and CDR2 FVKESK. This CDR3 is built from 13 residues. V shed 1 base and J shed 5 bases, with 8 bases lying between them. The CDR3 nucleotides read TGTGCCAGCAGCCAAGCTCTGCGGACTGAAGCTTTCTTT. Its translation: CASSQALRTEAFF.

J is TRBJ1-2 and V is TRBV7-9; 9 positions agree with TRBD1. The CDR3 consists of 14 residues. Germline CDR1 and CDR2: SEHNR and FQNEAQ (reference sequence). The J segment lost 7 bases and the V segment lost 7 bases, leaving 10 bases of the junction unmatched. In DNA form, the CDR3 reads TGTGCCAGCACCCGGACAGGGGACAAACGTGGCTACACCTTC. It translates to CASTRTGDKRGYTF.

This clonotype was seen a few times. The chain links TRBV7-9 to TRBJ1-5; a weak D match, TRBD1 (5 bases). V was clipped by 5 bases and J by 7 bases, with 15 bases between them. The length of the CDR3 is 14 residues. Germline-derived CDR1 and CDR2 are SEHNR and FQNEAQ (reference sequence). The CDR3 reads CASSIGGGRQPQHF. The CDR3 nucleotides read TGTGCCAGCAGCATCGGGGGTGGGAGGCAGCCCCAGCATTTT.

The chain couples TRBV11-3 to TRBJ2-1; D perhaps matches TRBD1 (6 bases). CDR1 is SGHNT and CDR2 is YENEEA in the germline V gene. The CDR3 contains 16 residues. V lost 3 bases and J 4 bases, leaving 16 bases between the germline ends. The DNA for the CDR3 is TGTGCCAGCAGCTTCCCCAGGGGCGACCCTTACAATGAGCAGTTCTTC. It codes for CASSFPRGDPYNEQFF.

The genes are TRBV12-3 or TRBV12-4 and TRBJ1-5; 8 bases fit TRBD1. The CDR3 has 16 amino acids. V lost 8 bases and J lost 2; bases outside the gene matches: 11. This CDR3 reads CASGTGTGGGNQPQHF. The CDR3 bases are TGTGCCAGCGGAACCGGGACAGGTGGAGGCAATCAGCCCCAGCATTTT.

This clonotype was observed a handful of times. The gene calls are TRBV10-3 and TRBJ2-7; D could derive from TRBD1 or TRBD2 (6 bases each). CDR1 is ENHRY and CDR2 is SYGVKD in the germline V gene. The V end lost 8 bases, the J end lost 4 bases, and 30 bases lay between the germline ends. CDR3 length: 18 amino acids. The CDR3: CAIGPSGGEGYGGYEQYF. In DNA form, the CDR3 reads TGTGCCATCGGTCCCTCTGGGGGCGAAGGATACGGGGGATACGAGCAGTACTTC.

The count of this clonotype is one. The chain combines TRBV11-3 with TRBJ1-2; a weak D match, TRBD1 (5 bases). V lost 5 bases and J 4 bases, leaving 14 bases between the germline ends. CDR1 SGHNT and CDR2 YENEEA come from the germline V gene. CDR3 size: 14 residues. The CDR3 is CASSARGTLYGYTF. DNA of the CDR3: TGTGCCAGCAGCGCAAGGGGTACGCTCTATGGCTACACCTTC.

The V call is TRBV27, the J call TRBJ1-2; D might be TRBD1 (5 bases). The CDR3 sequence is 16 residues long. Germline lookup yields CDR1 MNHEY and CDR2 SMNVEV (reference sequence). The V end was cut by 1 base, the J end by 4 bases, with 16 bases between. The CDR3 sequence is CASSLFGAGVSYGYTF. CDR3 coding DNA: TGTGCCAGCAGTTTATTCGGTGCGGGGGTCAGCTATGGCTACACCTTC.

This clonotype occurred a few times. The CDR3 region is CAISESTSGVADTQYF. The CDR3, as DNA: TGTGCCATCAGTGAGTCGACTAGCGGGGTCGCAGATACGCAGTATTTT. This chain links TRBV10-3 with TRBJ2-3; 11 bases match TRBD2. The CDR3 sequence is 16 residues long. Trimming at V came to 0 bases and at J to 4 bases, leaving 3 bases not matched to a gene. Germline V gives CDR1 ENHRY, CDR2 SYGVKD.

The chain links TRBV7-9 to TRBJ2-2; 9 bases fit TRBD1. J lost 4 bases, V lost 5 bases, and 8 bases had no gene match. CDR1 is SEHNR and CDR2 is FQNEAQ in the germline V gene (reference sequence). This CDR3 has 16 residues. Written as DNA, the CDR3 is TGTGCCAGCAGCACAAACAGGGGGCGCGTCACCGGGGAGCTGTTTTTT. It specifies CASSTNRGRVTGELFF.

In DNA form, the CDR3 reads TGTGCCAGCAGCTTAGCCCTCTTACACACAGATACGCAGTATTTT. Translation: CASSLALLHTDTQYF. The rearrangement links TRBV11-2 to TRBJ2-3; D is undetermined. V was cut by 1 base and J by 2 bases, with 10 bases left in between. Germline lookup yields CDR1 SGHAT and CDR2 FQNNGV. CDR3 length equals 15 residues.

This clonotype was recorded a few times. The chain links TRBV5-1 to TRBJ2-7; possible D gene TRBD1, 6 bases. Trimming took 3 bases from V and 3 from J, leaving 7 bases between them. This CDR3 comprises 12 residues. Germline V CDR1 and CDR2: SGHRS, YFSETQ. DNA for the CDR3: TGCGCCAGCAGCTGGACAGACTACGAGCAGTACTTC. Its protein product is CASSWTDYEQYF.

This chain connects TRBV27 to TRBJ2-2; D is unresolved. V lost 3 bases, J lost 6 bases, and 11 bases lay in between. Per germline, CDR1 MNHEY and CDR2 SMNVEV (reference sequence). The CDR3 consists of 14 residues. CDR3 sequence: CASSFRVAPGELFF. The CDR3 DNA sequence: TGTGCCAGCAGTTTTCGTGTTGCCCCCGGGGAGCTGTTTTTT.

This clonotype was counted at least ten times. The CDR3 DNA follows: TGTGCCAGCAGTTATCAAGGGGTTAGAGAGACCCAGTACTTC. Amino acid sequence: CASSYQGVRETQYF. The V call is TRBV6-5, the J call TRBJ2-5; a weak D match, TRBD1 (5 bases). The CDR3 is made up of 14 amino acids. Per germline, CDR1 MNHEY and CDR2 SVGAGI. V was clipped by 3 bases and J by 4 bases, with 12 bases between them.

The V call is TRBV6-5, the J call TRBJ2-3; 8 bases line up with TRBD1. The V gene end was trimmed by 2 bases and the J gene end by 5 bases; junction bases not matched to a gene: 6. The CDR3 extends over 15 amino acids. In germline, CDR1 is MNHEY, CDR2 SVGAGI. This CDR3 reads CASSYGQGAGDTQYF. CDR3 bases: TGTGCCAGCAGTTACGGGCAGGGGGCAGGAGATACGCAGTATTTT.

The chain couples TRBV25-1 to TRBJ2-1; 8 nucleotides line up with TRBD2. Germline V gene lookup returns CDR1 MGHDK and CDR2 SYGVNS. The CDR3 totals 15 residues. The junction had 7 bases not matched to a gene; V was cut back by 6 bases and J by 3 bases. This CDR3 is CASSPGTRVYNEQFF. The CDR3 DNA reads TGTGCCAGCAGCCCCGGGACTAGGGTCTACAATGAGCAGTTCTTC.

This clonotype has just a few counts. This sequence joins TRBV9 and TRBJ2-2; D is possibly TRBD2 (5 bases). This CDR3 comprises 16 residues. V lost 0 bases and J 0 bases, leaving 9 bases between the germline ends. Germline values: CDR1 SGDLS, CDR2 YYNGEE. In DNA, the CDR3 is TGTGCCAGCAGCGTAGACCTAGCCCCGAACACCGGGGAGCTGTTTTTT. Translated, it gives CASSVDLAPNTGELFF.

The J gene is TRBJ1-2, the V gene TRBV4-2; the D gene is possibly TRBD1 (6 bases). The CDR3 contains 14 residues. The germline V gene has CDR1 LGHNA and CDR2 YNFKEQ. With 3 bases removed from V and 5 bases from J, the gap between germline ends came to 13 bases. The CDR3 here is CASSQPGQTYGYTF. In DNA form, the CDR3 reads TGTGCCAGCAGCCAGCCCGGACAGACATATGGCTACACCTTC.

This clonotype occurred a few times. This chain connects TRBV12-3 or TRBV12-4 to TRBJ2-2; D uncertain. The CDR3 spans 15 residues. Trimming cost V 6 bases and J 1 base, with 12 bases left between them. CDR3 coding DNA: TGTGCCAGCAGCTTCTGGGGTGGGAACACCGGGGAGCTGTTTTTT. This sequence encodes CASSFWGGNTGELFF.